This T cell receptor (beta chain) was sequenced for a study of Graves' ophthalmopathy and Graves' hyperthyroidism. RNA transcripts provided the template for amplifying TCR beta CDR3 regions. RT-PCR in the first round used HTBI primers; a second-round multiplex PCR followed. TCRdb called the multiplex PCR reads again in MiXCR, with one record for every CDR3 protein. The profile shows about 700,000 distinct CDR3 sequences, approximately 39% of them singletons. The CDR3 is made up of 14 amino acids. Trimming removed 1 base from V and 3 bases from J; junction bases left unmatched: 3. This clonotype was observed many times.

The gene calls are TRBV12-3 or TRBV12-4 and TRBJ2-7; TRBD1 aligns across 7 bases. This clonotype was obtained from an adult man with Graves' ophthalmopathy. Input material: peripheral blood. Here the CDR3 DNA reads TGTGCCAGCAGTTTAGGACCAGGGGGCTACGAGCAGTACTTC. Its protein product is CASSLGPGGYEQYF.